A single sample gave rise to the 7 T cell receptor beta chains below, sequenced in a study of blood T cell repertoires in COVID-19. Data came from immunoSEQ multiplex PCR; TCRdb stores just in-frame clones and leaves some out. The data show more than 300,000 clones, around four fifths seen once. The material sequenced was PBMCs or T cells enriched from blood (not recorded which). These receptors were collected from a woman between 50 and 59 years old who had recovered from COVID-19.

V and J are TRBV11-3 and TRBJ1-2, with D perhaps TRBD1 (5 bases). Per the germline V gene, CDR1 is SGHNT and CDR2 is YENEEA. The V and J ends lost 6 bases and 4 bases respectively, with 12 bases between them. This CDR3 region has 13 residues. The CDR3 DNA sequence: TGTGCCAGCAGAGGGGAGGGGTCCTATGGCTACACCTTC. The encoded protein is CASRGEGSYGYTF.

The rearrangement joins TRBV27 to TRBJ2-3; weak D call: TRBD2 (7 bases). The CDR3 spans 15 residues. Trimming left V 3 bases short and J 6 bases short, with 16 bases between. CDR1 and CDR2 (germline): MNHEY, SMNVEV (reference sequence). CDR3 protein: CASSFRGASEDTQYF. In nucleotides, the CDR3 is TGTGCCAGCAGTTTTCGGGGGGCGTCGGAGGATACGCAGTATTTT.

The gene calls are TRBV4-1 and TRBJ1-1, with TRBD1 identical over 7 bases. The CDR3 totals 16 residues. The germline gives CDR1 MGHRA, CDR2 YSYEKL. Trimming at V came to 3 bases and at J to 0 bases, leaving 7 bases not matched to a gene. The CDR3 DNA is TGCGCCAGCAGCCATCAAGGGGGCTCTATGAACACTGAAGCTTTCTTT. This translates into CASSHQGGSMNTEAFF.

This clone has a handful of counts. V is TRBV24-1 and J is TRBJ2-1; TRBD2 matches at 7 bases. The germline CDR1 and CDR2 sequences are KGHDR and SFDVKD. V lost 3 bases, J lost 7 bases, and 8 bases stayed unmatched. The CDR3 sequence is 15 residues long. The CDR3: CATSDGGPRGNEQFF. The CDR3 coding sequence is TGTGCCACCAGTGATGGGGGACCGCGGGGGAATGAGCAGTTCTTC.

Here the CDR3 DNA reads TGTGCCTGGAGCAGGACTACCAGAAACACCGGGGAGCTGTTTTTT. Amino acid sequence: CAWSRTTRNTGELFF. This chain joins TRBV30 and TRBJ2-2; D might be TRBD2 (6 bases). Germline V gives CDR1 GTSNPN, CDR2 SVGIG (reference sequence). V was cut by 3 bases and J by 2 bases, with 13 bases left in between. This CDR3 region has 15 residues.

The chain employs TRBV6-6 and TRBJ1-3; D is unclear. The CDR3 is made up of 15 amino acids. The V gene's germline CDR1 is MNHNY and CDR2 SVGAGI (reference sequence). V lost 4 bases, J lost 0 bases, and 10 bases lay in between. CDR3 amino acids: CASSSGSRSGNTIYF. The CDR3 bases are TGTGCCAGCAGTTCCGGGTCCCGCTCTGGAAACACCATATATTTT.

The chain has TRBV5-1 and TRBJ1-1, with a possible D match to TRBD1 (6 bases). CDR1 and CDR2 (germline): SGHRS, YFSETQ. The CDR3 has 14 amino acids. Trimming removed 2 bases at V and 1 base at J, with 9 bases between. CDR3 amino acids: CASSFGTTNTEAFF. The CDR3 nucleotides are TGCGCCAGCAGCTTCGGGACAACGAACACTGAAGCTTTCTTT. Full variable domain (rest looked up from reference TRBV5-1 and TRBJ1-1): KAGVTQTPRYLIKTRGQQVTLSCSPISGHRSVSWYQQTPGQGLQFLFEYFSETQRNKGNFPGRFSGRQFSNSRSEMNVSTLELGDSALYLCASSFGTTNTEAFFGQGTRLTVV.